The 26 T cell receptor beta chains in this list originate from one sample, sequenced in a study of T cell changes during pregnancy in multiple sclerosis. The protocol was immunoSEQ multiplex PCR, while the TCRdb copy is restricted to in-frame clones and leaves out a portion. The data show approximately 61,000 clones, with 90% seen just once and more than 2.5% held by the top ten. This specimen consisted of peripheral blood, obtained in the first trimester of pregnancy. These receptors all stem from a female donor in good health, enrolled as a control in a pregnancy study.

The chain carries TRBV25-1 and TRBJ2-5, with 7 nucleotides matching TRBD1. Germline CDR1 and CDR2: MGHDK and SYGVNS. The CDR3 spans 14 residues. V trimming: 2 bases; J trimming: 2 bases; junction bases outside the gene matches: 2. CDR3 protein: CASSERQGQETQYF. For the CDR3, the DNA is TGTGCCAGCAGTGAAAGACAGGGACAAGAGACCCAGTACTTC.

A single count supports this clone. The rearrangement uses TRBV11-3 and TRBJ2-7, with 8 bases aligning to TRBD1. V was pared by 4 bases and J by 7 bases, with 9 bases of the junction left unmatched. The germline CDR1 and CDR2 sequences are SGHNT and YENEEA. This CDR3 comprises 14 residues. CDR3 sequence reads: CASSSLTTGGEQYF. CDR3 DNA: TGTGCCAGCAGCTCGCTTACCACAGGGGGGGAGCAGTACTTC.

This sequence joins TRBV19 and TRBJ1-1, with 9 bases fitting TRBD1. This CDR3 contains 16 residues. The V gene end was trimmed by 6 bases and the J gene end by 0 bases; junction bases not matched to a gene: 8. Germline values: CDR1 LNHDA, CDR2 SQIVND (reference sequence). CDR3 residues: CASRGADRGMNTEAFF. The CDR3, as DNA: TGTGCCAGTAGGGGGGCGGACAGGGGTATGAACACTGAAGCTTTCTTT.

The chain couples TRBV29-1 to TRBJ1-1; D ambiguous. V was clipped by 7 bases and J by 11 bases, with 20 bases between them. Germline assignment: CDR1 SQVTM and CDR2 ANQGSEA. This CDR3 region has 12 residues. The CDR3 sequence: CSATPGAESAFF. The CDR3 coding sequence is TGCAGCGCTACACCGGGAGCCGAGTCCGCTTTCTTT. Based on the CDR3 plus reference TRBV29-1 and TRBJ1-1, the full variable domain is SAVISQKPSRDICQRGTSLTIQCQVDSQVTMMFWYRQQPGQSLTLIATANQGSEATYESGFVIDKFPISRPNLTFSTLTVSNMSPEDSSIYLCSATPGAESAFFGQGTRLTVV.

Here the CDR3 reads CASNFNWNTEAFF. CDR3 nucleotides: TGTGCCAGCAACTTTAACTGGAACACTGAAGCTTTCTTT. The gene calls are TRBV28 and TRBJ1-1; D is uncertain. The CDR3 loop spans 13 amino acids. V lost 7 bases and J 1 base, leaving 10 bases between the germline ends. Germline CDR1 MDHEN, CDR2 SYDVKM. The variable domain in full, completed from reference TRBV28 and TRBJ1-1, reads DVKVTQSSRYLVKRTGEKVFLECVQDMDHENMFWYRQDPGLGLRLIYFSYDVKMKEKGDIPEGYSVSREKKERFSLILESASTNQTSMYLCASNFNWNTEAFFGQGTRLTVV.

This rearrangement joins TRBV7-2 to TRBJ1-2; 9 nucleotides match TRBD1. With 1 base clipped from V and 2 bases from J, the junction kept 5 bases outside the gene matches. Germline CDR1 and CDR2: SGHTA and FQGNSA. The CDR3 has 16 amino acids. CDR3 protein: CASSLVSGQGNYGYTF. DNA for the CDR3: TGTGCCAGCAGCTTAGTGTCGGGACAGGGCAACTATGGCTACACCTTC.

CDR3 residues: CASSQPDRPYSNQPQHF. Here the CDR3 DNA reads TGCGCCAGCAGCCAACCGGACAGACCCTATAGCAATCAGCCCCAGCATTTT. This chain uses TRBV4-3 with TRBJ1-5, with a tentative D call TRBD1 (6 bases). CDR3 length: 17 amino acids. V lost 2 bases and J 0 bases, leaving 14 bases between the germline ends. Germline values: CDR1 LGHNA, CDR2 YSLEER.

The J gene is TRBJ1-2, the V gene TRBV7-2; D might be TRBD1 (6 bases). The CDR3 totals 15 residues. V lost 0 bases, J lost 2 bases, and 10 bases lay in between. The germline V gene encodes CDR1 SGHTA and CDR2 FQGNSA. The CDR3 DNA follows: TGTGCCAGCAGCTTAGCGGGTCAGGGGAACTATGGCTACACCTTC. Encoded protein: CASSLAGQGNYGYTF.

This clone was recorded a few times. This chain joins TRBV19 and TRBJ1-4, with 9 positions matching TRBD1. The V segment lost 6 bases and the J segment 8 bases; nucleotides outside the gene matches: 7. Germline loops: CDR1 LNHDA, CDR2 SQIVND (reference sequence). This CDR3 has 14 residues. DNA for the CDR3: TGTGCCAGTAGCGACAGGGGGGAGGGCGAAAAACTGTTTTTT. Encoded protein: CASSDRGEGEKLFF.

The chain employs TRBV4-1 and TRBJ2-3; D possibly corresponds to TRBD2 (5 bases). V was cut by 1 base and J by 6 bases, with 17 bases left in between. Germline V CDR1 and CDR2: MGHRA, YSYEKL. This CDR3 spans 16 amino acids. The DNA of the CDR3 is TGCGCCAGCAGCCAAGGGGAGAATAGAGGGTTGGATACGCAGTATTTT. This sequence encodes CASSQGENRGLDTQYF.

J is TRBJ1-1 and V is TRBV30; D is uncertain. The CDR3 totals 17 residues. Trimming cost V 5 bases and J 6 bases, with 28 bases left between them. Germline assignment: CDR1 GTSNPN and CDR2 SVGIG (reference sequence). In DNA form, the CDR3 reads TGTGCCTGGGATAAAAAAACCCCTAGGTGGCGGTCGGCTGAAGCTTTCTTT. Translation gives CAWDKKTPRWRSAEAFF.

This chain connects TRBV7-2 to TRBJ2-7; D remains unclear. The V and J ends lost 5 bases and 3 bases respectively, with 11 bases between them. This CDR3 contains 13 residues. From germline, CDR1 is SGHTA and CDR2 FQGNSA. The CDR3 DNA follows: TGTGCCAGCAGCCCTGTTCCTGTCTACGAGCAGTACTTC. Its translation is CASSPVPVYEQYF.

V and J are TRBV7-9 and TRBJ1-5, with D possibly matching TRBD1 (5 bases). Trimming stripped 3 bases from V and 5 bases from J, with 8 bases between. Looked up from germline, CDR1 is SEHNR and CDR2 is FQNEAQ (reference sequence). The CDR3 length is 13 residues. CDR3 coding DNA: TGTGCCAGCAGCTTGTCGGGGGATCAGCCCCAGCATTTT. Translated, it gives CASSLSGDQPQHF.

This sequence joins TRBV7-2 and TRBJ2-5, with 8 positions matching TRBD2. V lost 8 bases to trimming and J lost 2 bases; unmatched junction nucleotides: 10. Germline V gene data show CDR1 as SGHTA and CDR2 as FQGNSA. The length of the CDR3 is 15 residues. CDR3 bases: TGTGCCAGCCGCCTGCGGGGCGGGGGGCAAGAGACCCAGTACTTC. Translating it yields CASRLRGGGQETQYF.

The chain joins TRBV19 to TRBJ1-4, with TRBD1 identical over 10 bases. Germline assignment: CDR1 LNHDA and CDR2 SQIVND (reference sequence). This CDR3 contains 16 residues. V trimming: 3 bases; J trimming: 4 bases; junction bases outside the gene matches: 5. The CDR3 is CASSISGTGDNEKLFF. DNA for the CDR3: TGTGCCAGTAGTATCTCGGGGACAGGGGATAATGAAAAACTGTTTTTT.

The chain links TRBV13 to TRBJ1-2; 7 nucleotides agree with TRBD1. The length of the CDR3 is 13 residues. After removal of 4 bases from V and 5 bases from J, the junction contained 4 bases not matched to a gene. Germline CDR1 and CDR2: PRHDT and FYEKMQ (reference sequence). The CDR3: CASSSGQIYGYTF. For the CDR3, the DNA is TGTGCCAGCAGCTCGGGACAGATTTATGGCTACACCTTC.

The V gene is TRBV19, the J gene TRBJ2-3; a weak D match, TRBD2 (7 bases). Germline CDR1 is LNHDA and CDR2 is SQIVND (reference sequence). Trimming left V 7 bases short and J 2 bases short, with 19 bases between. CDR3 length equals 16 residues. The CDR3 here is CASKGGGHPNTDTQYF. CDR3 in DNA: TGTGCCAGTAAGGGCGGGGGCCACCCGAACACAGATACGCAGTATTTT.

The chain couples TRBV9 to TRBJ2-3, with a tentative D call TRBD2 (6 bases). CDR3 length equals 17 residues. The ends were cut back, 4 bases at V and 5 bases at J, with 23 bases in the middle. Germline CDR1 and CDR2: SGDLS and YYNGEE. The CDR3 sequence is CASSYSWGGERVDTQYF. The CDR3 DNA sequence: TGTGCCAGCAGCTATAGTTGGGGCGGGGAAAGGGTAGATACGCAGTATTTT.

This chain uses TRBV7-2 with TRBJ1-1; D call uncertain. Trimming left V 3 bases short and J 4 bases short, with 15 bases between. The CDR3 is 15 residues long. Germline loops: CDR1 SGHTA, CDR2 FQGNSA. The CDR3 spells CASSFGPQRSTEAFF. In DNA, the CDR3 is TGTGCCAGCAGCTTCGGTCCTCAGCGGAGCACTGAAGCTTTCTTT.

V and J are TRBV2 and TRBJ2-7, with 8 bases aligning to TRBD2. The V gene's germline CDR1 is SNHLY and CDR2 FYNNEI. Trimming cost V 3 bases and J 4 bases; bases outside gene matches: 8. CDR3 length: 15 residues. CDR3 nucleotides: TGTGCCAGCAGTGATGGAGCGGGAGCCGGGTACGAGCAGTACTTC. This codes for CASSDGAGAGYEQYF.

The CDR3 loop is CASSRGLRDTEAFF. CDR3 DNA: TGCGCCAGCAGCAGGGGGCTTAGGGACACTGAAGCTTTCTTT. The rearrangement links TRBV10-2 to TRBJ1-1; 8 bases match TRBD1. CDR3 length: 14 residues. Germline CDR1 reads WSHSY; CDR2 reads SAAADI. V was clipped by 6 bases and J by 3 bases; unmatched bases: 6.

The chain has TRBV5-1 and TRBJ2-1; TRBD2 agrees at 10 bases. CDR1 is SGHRS, CDR2 YFSETQ, per germline. This CDR3 region has 13 residues. The CDR3 DNA follows: TGCGCGTCTTTCCTAGCGGGAGCGGATGAGCAGTTCTTC. This translates into CASFLAGADEQFF.

The chain joins TRBV30 to TRBJ1-2; 9 nucleotides match TRBD1. Germline V gene sequence: CDR1 GTSNPN, CDR2 SVGIG (reference sequence). The CDR3 has 15 amino acids. The ends lost 8 bases at V and 4 bases at J; junction bases unmatched: 14. The CDR3 is CAGWDRASWSYGYTF. CDR3 nucleotide sequence: TGTGCCGGGTGGGACAGGGCCAGCTGGAGCTATGGCTACACCTTC.

This clone was counted a single time. The J gene is TRBJ1-6, the V gene TRBV2; tentative D call: TRBD1 (6 bases). Germline V gene sequence: CDR1 SNHLY, CDR2 FYNNEI. Trimming left V 3 bases short and J 3 bases short, with 21 bases between. The length of the CDR3 is 19 residues. The CDR3 sequence is CASSDKGRGAGVYNSPLHF. The CDR3 coding sequence is TGTGCCAGCAGTGACAAAGGCCGGGGGGCTGGGGTCTATAATTCACCCCTCCACTTT.

The genes are TRBV7-9 and TRBJ2-7, with TRBD1 matching 10 bases. Germline CDR1 SEHNR, CDR2 FQNEAQ (reference sequence). The CDR3 has 15 amino acids. After removal of 5 bases from V and 5 bases from J, the junction contained 9 bases not matched to a gene. CDR3 amino acids: CASSPGQGNANEQYF. CDR3 bases: TGTGCCAGCAGCCCGGGACAGGGGAATGCGAACGAGCAGTACTTC.

The CDR3: CASSTSMETQYF. CDR3 DNA sequence: TGTGCCAGCAGTACTTCAATGGAGACCCAGTACTTC. The chain uses TRBV6-5 and TRBJ2-5; D ambiguous. Per the germline V gene, CDR1 is MNHEY and CDR2 is SVGAGI. The CDR3 sequence is 12 residues long. The V end lost 5 bases, the J end lost 5 bases, and 9 bases lay between the germline ends.